The rows below give T cell receptor beta chains drawn from one sample of a study of T cell changes during pregnancy in multiple sclerosis. Using immunoSEQ multiplex PCR, the repertoire was profiled, and TCRdb retains in-frame clones only, with some absent. The data contain 35,000 to 45,000 clones, approximately 91% of them singletons. The sequencing used CD8+ T cells from peripheral blood mononuclear cells, collected in the first trimester of pregnancy. These receptors were taken from a female donor with multiple sclerosis, enrolled in a pregnancy study. CDR3s include the opening cysteine and the closing phenylalanine or tryptophan. D genes are given only for firm matches. Clone size, where shown, is once, few, many, or a class for clones that have expanded.

j_call: TRBJ1-2; cdr3_length: 13; clone_size: -; d_call: TRBD1; v_call: TRBV19; cdr3_aa: CASSHWDRVGYTF; cdr3_nt: TGTGCCAGTAGCCACTGGGACAGGGTTGGCTACACCTTC
j_call: TRBJ2-7; cdr3_length: 14; clone_size: -; d_call: -; v_call: TRBV4-2; cdr3_aa: CASSQESGGLEQYF; cdr3_nt: TGTGCCAGCAGCCAAGAATCCGGGGGGCTCGAGCAGTACTTC
j_call: TRBJ1-1; cdr3_length: 11; clone_size: -; d_call: -; v_call: TRBV4-3; cdr3_aa: CASSLGREAFF; cdr3_nt: TGCGCCAGCAGCCTCGGGAGGGAAGCTTTCTTT
j_call: TRBJ2-7; cdr3_length: 15; clone_size: -; d_call: TRBD2; v_call: TRBV27; cdr3_aa: CASTTNSGGRLEQYF; cdr3_nt: TGTGCCAGCACCACCAATAGCGGGGGGCGTCTCGAGCAGTACTTC
j_call: TRBJ2-7; cdr3_length: 16; clone_size: -; d_call: -; v_call: TRBV27; cdr3_aa: CASSLSAGPYMGEQYF; cdr3_nt: TGTGCCAGCAGTTTATCTGCGGGGCCTTATATGGGCGAGCAGTACTTC
j_call: TRBJ1-1; cdr3_length: 13; clone_size: once; d_call: -; v_call: TRBV19; cdr3_aa: CASSGTLNTEAFF; cdr3_nt: TGTGCCAGTAGCGGGACATTGAACACTGAAGCTTTCTTT
j_call: TRBJ2-3; cdr3_length: 13; clone_size: -; d_call: -; v_call: TRBV9; cdr3_aa: CASSLQSTDTQYF; cdr3_nt: TGTGCCAGCAGCCTACAGAGCACAGATACGCAGTATTTT
j_call: TRBJ1-1; cdr3_length: 13; clone_size: -; d_call: -; v_call: TRBV19; cdr3_aa: CATRGTGNTEAFF; cdr3_nt: TGTGCCACACGGGGGACGGGGAACACTGAAGCTTTCTTT
j_call: TRBJ2-3; cdr3_length: 17; clone_size: -; d_call: -; v_call: TRBV7-9; cdr3_aa: CASSQKNRVFATDTQYF; cdr3_nt: TGTGCCAGCAGTCAGAAAAACAGGGTTTTTGCAACAGATACGCAGTATTTT
j_call: TRBJ2-7; cdr3_length: 17; clone_size: -; d_call: TRBD1; v_call: TRBV5-4; cdr3_aa: CASSPDPGTGINYEQYF; cdr3_nt: TGTGCCAGCAGCCCCGACCCCGGGACAGGGATCAACTACGAGCAGTACTTC
j_call: TRBJ2-7; cdr3_length: 16; clone_size: -; d_call: TRBD1; v_call: TRBV19; cdr3_aa: CASSIGWETGNYEQYF; cdr3_nt: TGTGCCAGTAGTATAGGATGGGAGACAGGGAACTACGAGCAGTACTTC
j_call: TRBJ2-3; cdr3_length: 15; clone_size: medium-sized; d_call: -; v_call: TRBV6-4; cdr3_aa: CASSEQTSPTDTQYF; cdr3_nt: TGTGCCAGCAGTGAACAGACTAGTCCCACAGATACGCAGTATTTT
j_call: TRBJ1-1; cdr3_length: 12; clone_size: -; d_call: -; v_call: TRBV5-5; cdr3_aa: CASSLGVAEAFF; cdr3_nt: TGTGCCAGCAGCTTGGGCGTGGCTGAAGCTTTCTTT
j_call: TRBJ2-7; cdr3_length: 17; clone_size: -; d_call: -; v_call: TRBV7-2; cdr3_aa: CASSRGGAFDGSYEQYF; cdr3_nt: TGTGCCAGCAGCCGTGGGGGGGCCTTCGATGGATCCTACGAGCAGTACTTC
j_call: TRBJ2-3; cdr3_length: 15; clone_size: -; d_call: -; v_call: TRBV4-3; cdr3_aa: CASSQDTGSTDTQYF; cdr3_nt: TGCGCCAGCAGCCAAGATACCGGTAGCACAGATACGCAGTATTTT
j_call: TRBJ2-7; cdr3_length: 10; clone_size: -; d_call: -; v_call: TRBV11-2; cdr3_aa: CASSHYEQYF; cdr3_nt: TGTGCCAGCAGCCACTACGAGCAGTACTTC
j_call: TRBJ2-7; cdr3_length: 14; clone_size: once; d_call: TRBD2; v_call: TRBV10-2; cdr3_aa: CASSDRRGTYEQYF; cdr3_nt: TGCGCCAGCAGTGATCGGCGGGGGACCTACGAGCAGTACTTC
j_call: TRBJ2-7; cdr3_length: 12; clone_size: -; d_call: -; v_call: TRBV29-1; cdr3_aa: CSAEDSSYEQYF; cdr3_nt: TGCAGCGCCGAAGACAGCTCCTACGAGCAGTACTTC
j_call: TRBJ2-4; cdr3_length: 15; clone_size: -; d_call: -; v_call: TRBV27; cdr3_aa: CASSLSVPPRDIQYF; cdr3_nt: TGTGCCAGCAGTTTATCAGTTCCACCCCGGGACATTCAGTACTTC
j_call: TRBJ2-3; cdr3_length: 14; clone_size: -; d_call: -; v_call: TRBV9; cdr3_aa: CASSREGTTDTQYF; cdr3_nt: TGTGCCAGCAGCCGTGAGGGAACCACAGATACGCAGTATTTT
j_call: TRBJ2-3; cdr3_length: 11; clone_size: -; d_call: -; v_call: TRBV4-1; cdr3_aa: CASSQGGTQYF; cdr3_nt: TGCGCCAGCAGCCAGGGGGGTACGCAGTATTTT